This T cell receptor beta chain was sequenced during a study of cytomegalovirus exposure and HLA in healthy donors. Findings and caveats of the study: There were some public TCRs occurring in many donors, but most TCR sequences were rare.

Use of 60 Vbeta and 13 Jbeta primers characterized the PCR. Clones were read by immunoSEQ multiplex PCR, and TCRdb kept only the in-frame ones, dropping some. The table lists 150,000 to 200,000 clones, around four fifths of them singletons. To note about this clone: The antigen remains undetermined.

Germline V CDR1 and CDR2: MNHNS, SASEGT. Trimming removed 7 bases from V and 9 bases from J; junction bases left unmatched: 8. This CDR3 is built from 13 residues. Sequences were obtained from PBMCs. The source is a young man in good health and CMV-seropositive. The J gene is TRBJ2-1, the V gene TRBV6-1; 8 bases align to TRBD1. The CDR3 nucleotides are TGTGCCAGCACGGACAGGGCGGAGGGTGAGCAGTTCTTC. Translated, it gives CASTDRAEGEQFF.